This entry lists 13 T cell receptor beta chains sequenced from one sample in a study of blood T cell repertoires in COVID-19. Some clones are missing from TCRdb's copy, which holds only in-frame ones; the method was immunoSEQ multiplex PCR. The sample lists some 220,000 clones; around 81% were seen once. The sequenced material came from peripheral blood. The source of these receptors is a human donor in a cohort sampled during active COVID-19.

V usage is TRBV27 and J usage is TRBJ2-7; 12 bases map to TRBD2. CDR3 size: 15 residues. V dropped 4 bases and J dropped 6; count of bases not matched to a gene: 7. Germline-derived CDR1 and CDR2 are MNHEY and SMNVEV (reference sequence). The CDR3 sequence is CASSSLAGGPLEQYF. The CDR3 DNA sequence: TGTGCCAGCAGTTCCCTAGCGGGGGGGCCGCTCGAGCAGTACTTC.

The CDR3 DNA follows: TGTGCCAGCAGCCAAAATCACCGGGGGGAAGATACGCAGTATTTT. Its translation is CASSQNHRGEDTQYF. The V and J genes are TRBV3-1 (or the pseudogene TRBV3-2) and TRBJ2-3; 7 bases match TRBD2. Germline V gene lookup returns CDR1 LGHDT and CDR2 YNNKEL (reference sequence). The CDR3 has 15 amino acids. The junction had 7 bases not matched to a gene; V was cut back by 2 bases and J by 5 bases.

The V call is TRBV4-2, the J call TRBJ1-2, with 8 bases aligning to TRBD1. The CDR3 totals 17 residues. V shed 0 bases and J 4 bases; nucleotides not matched to a gene: 10. CDR1 and CDR2 (germline): LGHNA, YNFKEQ. DNA for the CDR3: TGTGCCAGCAGCCAAGATCGGCAGGGGGCTTATCGCTATGGCTACACCTTC. Translating it yields CASSQDRQGAYRYGYTF.

This clone has a count of ten or more. The rearrangement joins TRBV4-2 to TRBJ1-2, with a possible D match to TRBD1 (6 bases). This CDR3 is built from 14 residues. V dropped 6 bases and J dropped 7 bases, with 18 bases sitting between them. Per germline, CDR1 LGHNA and CDR2 YNFKEQ. CDR3 in amino acids: CASRSDGGAGGYTF. The CDR3 coding sequence is TGTGCCAGCAGGTCCGATGGGGGCGCGGGTGGCTACACCTTC.

The chain carries TRBV19 and TRBJ1-6; no reliable D call. Trimming took off 8 bases at V and 8 bases at J, with 16 bases between the two ends. Germline CDR1 and CDR2: LNHDA and SQIVND (reference sequence). This CDR3 has 14 residues. The CDR3 DNA follows: TGTGCCAGTCGTACCTTCGTGGGCGATTCACCCCTCCACTTT. Its translation is CASRTFVGDSPLHF.

The chain couples TRBV7-2 to TRBJ1-5, with D possibly TRBD1 on 5 matching bases. Germline V gives CDR1 SGHTA, CDR2 FQGNSA. Deletions cut 4 bases from V and 0 bases from J, with 10 bases between. The CDR3 is made up of 15 amino acids. The CDR3 loop reads CASSSQGYSNQPQHF. The CDR3 DNA follows: TGTGCCAGCAGCTCTCAGGGATATAGCAATCAGCCCCAGCATTTT.

The chain recombines TRBV2 with TRBJ2-1, with a weak D call TRBD2 (6 bases). Germline CDR1 reads SNHLY; CDR2 reads FYNNEI. V was trimmed by 4 bases and J by 3 bases, leaving 10 bases between them. The length of the CDR3 is 14 residues. Here the CDR3 DNA reads TGTGCCAGCAGTGCGGTAGCGGTCTACAATGAGCAGTTCTTC. It yields the protein CASSAVAVYNEQFF.

This clone was observed a handful of times. The chain joins TRBV7-8 to TRBJ2-1, with a possible D match to TRBD1 (6 bases). Germline V gene sequence: CDR1 SGHVS, CDR2 FQNEAQ. Trimming removed 2 bases from V and 4 bases from J, with 12 bases in between. The CDR3 loop spans 15 amino acids. CDR3 amino acids: CASSLTTGSYNEQFF. CDR3 DNA sequence: TGTGCCAGCAGCTTAACCACAGGGAGTTACAATGAGCAGTTCTTC.

The V and J genes are TRBV9 and TRBJ1-1; no clear D gene. Trimming removed 4 bases from V and 4 bases from J, with 26 bases in between. Per germline, CDR1 SGDLS and CDR2 YYNGEE. The CDR3 extends over 18 amino acids. This chain's CDR3 is CASSPDIGFGYGGTEAFF. Here the CDR3 DNA reads TGTGCCAGCAGCCCAGACATCGGTTTCGGGTACGGAGGCACTGAAGCTTTCTTT.

V and J are TRBV7-2 and TRBJ2-7; D may be TRBD2 (7 bases). Germline CDR1 SGHTA, CDR2 FQGNSA. Trimming stripped 5 bases from V and 5 bases from J, with 16 bases between. This CDR3 has 14 residues. The CDR3: CASSPQSGGDEQYF. The DNA for the CDR3 is TGTGCCAGCAGCCCCCAATCGGGGGGCGACGAGCAGTACTTC.

The genes are TRBV27 and TRBJ2-7; no clear D gene. Germline loops: CDR1 MNHEY, CDR2 SMNVEV (reference sequence). The V gene lost 0 bases and the J gene lost 9 bases, with 18 bases spanning the gap. The CDR3 length is 15 residues. CDR3 residues: CASSLSLGLVSGQYF. The CDR3 coding sequence is TGTGCCAGCAGTTTATCGCTAGGTCTGGTGTCTGGGCAGTACTTC.

In its sample, this clone was seen a few times. The chain is built from TRBV28 and TRBJ2-1; 10 bases align to TRBD1. Germline trimming cut 4 bases from V and 2 bases from J; bases unmatched to any gene: 8. Germline CDR1 and CDR2: MDHEN and SYDVKM. This CDR3 is built from 17 residues. For the CDR3, the DNA is TGTGCCAGCAGTTCTCTACCGGGACAGGGGCCCTACAATGAGCAGTTCTTC. Translation gives CASSSLPGQGPYNEQFF.

This clone appeared a single time. The rearrangement uses TRBV5-5 and TRBJ1-2; 7 positions match TRBD1. CDR3 length: 14 residues. The J segment lost 8 bases and the V segment lost 4 bases, leaving 11 bases of the junction unmatched. Germline V gene lookup returns CDR1 SGHKS and CDR2 YYEKEE (reference sequence). The CDR3 sequence is CASSPSQGQRGYTF. CDR3 DNA sequence: TGTGCCAGCAGCCCTTCACAGGGGCAAAGAGGCTACACCTTC.